Listed below are T cell receptor beta chains from one sample, sequenced in a study of T cells in Graves' hyperthyroidism and ophthalmopathy. TCRdb reprocessed the multiplex PCR reads with MiXCR, giving one entry per CDR3 protein. This sample yields more than 300,000 distinct CDR3 sequences, of which less than 20% are seen a single time; less than 45% belongs to the top ten. The sequencing sample was made of blood. These TCRs come from a man between 18 and 29 years old with Graves' ophthalmopathy. Both conserved end residues are part of each CDR3.

V | length | CDR3
TRBV3-1 | 13 | CASSQDLAGELFF
TRBV28 | 15 | CASSRPGTDFYEQYF
TRBV20-1 | 13 | CSASGWYQETQYF
TRBV24-1 | 13 | CATSLGPGNTIYF
TRBV19 | 11 | CASSITGELFF
TRBV9 | 15 | CASSGTGEPGYGYTF
TRBV3-1 | 13 | CASGRDSHYEQYF
TRBV19 | 15 | CASRIRNSYNSPLHF
TRBV20-1 | 14 | CSAVKTGGAETQYF
TRBV19 | 13 | CASSIEGRQPQHF
TRBV24-1 | 15 | CATSDRQGFGNEQFF
TRBV3-1 | 13 | CASSQRQNYGYTF
TRBV5-6 | 13 | CASSLLVQNIQYF
TRBV6-1 | 15 | CASILQGQGTTEAFF
TRBV28 | 11 | CASNDGWELFF
TRBV28 | 15 | CASSLPEGGRETQYF
TRBV7-2 | 15 | CASSPRGGQQETQYF
TRBV20-1 | 18 | CSAPPRGGNEGLTYEQYF
TRBV6-2/TRBV6-3 | 14 | CASSYSLVGGGYTF
TRBV28 | 12 | CASSPMAYEQYF
TRBV5-8 | 15 | CASSLSRTVKETQYF
TRBV9 | 16 | CASSAGQSSSYNEQFF
TRBV24-1 | 15 | CATSDGPEGQETQYF
TRBV3-1 | 15 | CASSLRGQGYSPLHF
TRBV5-1 | 12 | CASNYYDEEQYF
TRBV5-1 | 16 | CASSLGGIRENTEAFF
TRBV7-2 | 15 | CASSFTPGTSHDQHF
TRBV12-3/TRBV12-4 | 16 | CASSLGLAGGSDEQFF
TRBV7-2 | 13 | CASRLAGANEQYF
TRBV4-1 | 13 | CASSQWTNYGYTF
TRBV7-9 | 13 | CASSLANQETQYF
TRBV19 | 14 | CASSFEGLDYGYTF
TRBV20-1 | 10 | CSASNPEQFF
TRBV2 | 14 | CASTGGDYQETQYF
TRBV5-1 | 14 | CASRPLESTYGYTF
TRBV2 | 15 | CASSGDRGMNTEAFF
TRBV28 | 13 | CASSWDYTDTQYF
TRBV28 | 15 | CASSFPGGRRNTIYF
TRBV29-1 | 11 | CSVEARSEAFF
TRBV7-9 | 17 | CASSPRGTRLSYNEQFF
TRBV9 | 15 | CASSPEGWTNEKLFF
TRBV20-1 | 18 | CSALIPLAGAQGGETQYF
TRBV6-1 | 15 | CASSERGGDTDTQYF
TRBV13 | 16 | CASSQGRTSGPYEQYF
TRBV20-1 | 14 | CSAPDSTMNTEAFF
TRBV12-3/TRBV12-4 | 18 | CASSLGLAGSLYQETQYF
TRBV4-1 | 16 | CASSQRGLSSYNEQFF
TRBV18 | 13 | CASSPPGRTEAFF
TRBV14 | 18 | CASSFTRQGKSANEKLFF
TRBV3-1 | 17 | CASSQTGGAETNEKLFF
TRBV29-1 | 12 | CSVVWSYNEQFF
TRBV11-2 | 16 | CASSALTGPSGNTIYF
TRBV11-2 | 14 | CASSLVQGPTEAFF
TRBV5-5 | 16 | CASSQDSQSYTGELFF
TRBV2 | 14 | CASRVKFLQETQYF